Sequencing of this T cell receptor (beta chain) was carried out in a study of T-cell reconstitution after alpha-beta-depleted transplantation in children. The CDR3 covers 19 residues. From germline, CDR1 is MNHEY and CDR2 SVGEGT. V lost 3 bases and J lost 9; bases outside the gene matches: 17. During its preparation, the TCRbeta library received unique molecular identifiers. TCRdb fed the PCR reads into MiXCR, producing one record per CDR3 protein. Of 400,000 to 550,000 distinct CDR3 sequences in the sample, under 12% were seen once. The receptor's source is a child aged 2 to 10 with inherited bone marrow failure, due to receive a stem cell transplant. The rearrangement uses TRBV6-2 or TRBV6-3 and TRBJ2-2; 12 bases map to TRBD2. The sequenced sample was PBMCs, obtained before TCRalphabeta/CD19-depleted stem cell transplant. The CDR3 region has the DNA TGTGCCAGCAGTTATCTCTTCGGGGCGACTAGCGGGAGTCCCAGGGAGCTGTTTTTT. This codes for CASSYLFGATSGSPRELFF.